This T cell receptor beta chain stems from a study of molecular identifiers for immune sequencing clone quantification. Findings and caveats of the study: Effector cells had over 99% of their molecules in clones above 20 RNA copies, while naive cells had under 1%.

This clonotype was seen at least ten times. What it recognizes is unknown. Methods described previously were used for bulk TCR libraries, and listed TCR primers were applied. TCRdb used MiXCR to reprocess the PCR reads, holding one entry per CDR3 protein. In the table there are 90,000 or so distinct CDR3 sequences, around 20% of which are singletons. Trimming removed 8 bases at V and 3 bases at J, with 17 bases between. This CDR3 is 14 amino acids long. This clonotype originated in a human donor in good health. Some libraries in this study had Jurkat cell RNA spiked in. The rearrangement uses TRBV23-1 and TRBJ2-7; unclear D gene. TRBV23-1 is an open reading frame, and its role is uncertain. The sequenced sample consisted of naive CD8+ T cells from blood, with Jurkat cell RNA spiked in. As to subset: FACS-sorted CD8+CD4-CCR7+CD45RA+ naive T cells. CDR3 amino acids: CASRSRTDGYEQYF. The CDR3 bases are TGCGCCAGCCGATCCAGGACGGATGGCTACGAGCAGTACTTC.